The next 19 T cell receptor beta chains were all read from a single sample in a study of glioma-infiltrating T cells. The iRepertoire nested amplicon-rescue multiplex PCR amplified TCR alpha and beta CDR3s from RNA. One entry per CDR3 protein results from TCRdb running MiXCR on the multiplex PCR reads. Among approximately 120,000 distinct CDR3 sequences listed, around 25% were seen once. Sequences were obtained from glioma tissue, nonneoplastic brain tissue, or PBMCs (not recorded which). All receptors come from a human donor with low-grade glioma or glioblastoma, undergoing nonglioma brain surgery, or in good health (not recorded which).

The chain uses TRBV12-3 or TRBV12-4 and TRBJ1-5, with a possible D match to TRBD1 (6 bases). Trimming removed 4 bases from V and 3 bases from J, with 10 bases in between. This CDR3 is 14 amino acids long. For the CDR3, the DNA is TGTGCCAGCAGTTCATCAGGGGCCAATCAGCCCCAGCATTTT. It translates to CASSSSGANQPQHF.

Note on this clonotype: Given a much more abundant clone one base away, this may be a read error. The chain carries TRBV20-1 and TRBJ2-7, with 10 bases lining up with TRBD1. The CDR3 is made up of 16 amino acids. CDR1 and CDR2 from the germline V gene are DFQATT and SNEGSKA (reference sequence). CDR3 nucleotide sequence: TGCAGTGATAGACCGCCCCAGACAGGGGGCCTTTACGAGCAGTACTTC. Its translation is CSDRPPQTGGLYEQYF.

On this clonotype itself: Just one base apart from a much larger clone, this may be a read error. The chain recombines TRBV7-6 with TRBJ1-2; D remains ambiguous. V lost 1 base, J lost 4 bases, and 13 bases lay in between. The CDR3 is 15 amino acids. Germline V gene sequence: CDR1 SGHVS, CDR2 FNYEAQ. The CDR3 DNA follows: TGTGCCAGCAGCTTAGGGGGAAATGAGGGCTATGGCTACACCTTC. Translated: CASSLGGNEGYGYTF.

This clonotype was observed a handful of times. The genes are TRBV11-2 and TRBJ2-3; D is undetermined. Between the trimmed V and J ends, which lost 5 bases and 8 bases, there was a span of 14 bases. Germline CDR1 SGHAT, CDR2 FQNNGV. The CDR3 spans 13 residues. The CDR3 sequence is CASSPKLLRTQYF. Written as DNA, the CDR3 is TGTGCCAGCAGCCCAAAACTACTGCGTACGCAGTATTTT.

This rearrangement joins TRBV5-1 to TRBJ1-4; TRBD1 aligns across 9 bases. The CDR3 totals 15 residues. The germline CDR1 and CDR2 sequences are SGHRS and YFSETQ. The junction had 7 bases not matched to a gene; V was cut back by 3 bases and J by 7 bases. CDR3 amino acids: CASSSLGQGFEKLFF. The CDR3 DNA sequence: TGCGCCAGCAGCTCCCTGGGACAGGGATTTGAAAAACTGTTTTTT.

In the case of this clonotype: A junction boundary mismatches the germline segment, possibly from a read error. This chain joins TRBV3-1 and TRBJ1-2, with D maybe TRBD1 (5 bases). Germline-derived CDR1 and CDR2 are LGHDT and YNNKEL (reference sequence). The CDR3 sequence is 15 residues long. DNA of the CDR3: TGTGCCGGCAGCCAAGACCCCTTGAGGGGCTATGGCTACACCTTC. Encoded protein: CAGSQDPLRGYGYTF. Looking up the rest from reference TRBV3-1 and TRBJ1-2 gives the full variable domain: DTAVSQTPKYLVTQMGNDKSIKCEQNLGHDTMYWYKQDSKKFLKIMFSYNNKELIINETVPNRFSPKSPDKAHLNLHINSLELGDSAVYFCAGSQDPLRGYGYTFGSGTRLTVV.

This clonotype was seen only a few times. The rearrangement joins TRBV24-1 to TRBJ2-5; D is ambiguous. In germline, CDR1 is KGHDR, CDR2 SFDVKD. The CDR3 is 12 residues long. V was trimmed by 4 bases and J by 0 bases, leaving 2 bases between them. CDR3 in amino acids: CATSDYQETQYF. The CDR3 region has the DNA TGTGCCACCAGTGACTACCAAGAGACCCAGTACTTC.

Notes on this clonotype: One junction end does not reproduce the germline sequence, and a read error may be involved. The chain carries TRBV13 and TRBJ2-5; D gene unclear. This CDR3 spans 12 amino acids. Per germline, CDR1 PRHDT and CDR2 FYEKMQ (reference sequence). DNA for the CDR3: TGTGCCAGCAGCGCAAGCCAAGACACCCAGTACTTT. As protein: CASSASQDTQYF. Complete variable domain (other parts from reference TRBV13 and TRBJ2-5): AAGVIQSPRHLIKEKRETATLKCYPIPRHDTVYWYQQGPGQDPQFLISFYEKMQSDKGSIPDRFSAQQFSDYHSELNMSSLELGDSALYFCASSASQDTQYFGPGTRLLVL.

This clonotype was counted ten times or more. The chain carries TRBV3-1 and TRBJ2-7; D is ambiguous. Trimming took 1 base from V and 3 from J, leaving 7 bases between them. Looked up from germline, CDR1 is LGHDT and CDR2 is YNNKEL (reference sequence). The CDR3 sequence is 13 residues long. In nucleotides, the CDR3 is TGTGCCAGCAGCCAAGTTGGGATCTACGAGCAGTACTTC. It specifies CASSQVGIYEQYF.

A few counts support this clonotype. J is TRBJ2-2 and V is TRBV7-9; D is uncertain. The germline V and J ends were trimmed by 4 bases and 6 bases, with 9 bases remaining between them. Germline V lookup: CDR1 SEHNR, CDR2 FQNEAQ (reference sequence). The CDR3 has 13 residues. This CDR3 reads CASSYVAAGELFF. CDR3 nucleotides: TGTGCCAGCAGCTACGTGGCGGCCGGGGAGCTGTTTTTT.

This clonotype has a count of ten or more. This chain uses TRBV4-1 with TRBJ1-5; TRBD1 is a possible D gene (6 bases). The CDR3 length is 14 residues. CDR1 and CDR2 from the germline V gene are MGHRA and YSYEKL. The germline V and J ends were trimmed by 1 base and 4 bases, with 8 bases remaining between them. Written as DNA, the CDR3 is TGCGCCAGCAGCCAAGTCACAGGGAATCAGCCCCAGCATTTT. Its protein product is CASSQVTGNQPQHF.

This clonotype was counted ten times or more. The chain's CDR3 is CSAQGFKTGSYNEQFF. In DNA, the CDR3 is TGCAGTGCTCAGGGGTTTAAGACAGGGTCTTACAATGAGCAGTTCTTC. V gene TRBV20-1 combines with J gene TRBJ2-1, with 7 bases that match TRBD1. With V trimmed by 5 bases and J by 4 bases, 14 bases remained unmatched. Per the germline V gene, CDR1 is DFQATT and CDR2 is SNEGSKA (reference sequence). The length of the CDR3 is 16 residues.

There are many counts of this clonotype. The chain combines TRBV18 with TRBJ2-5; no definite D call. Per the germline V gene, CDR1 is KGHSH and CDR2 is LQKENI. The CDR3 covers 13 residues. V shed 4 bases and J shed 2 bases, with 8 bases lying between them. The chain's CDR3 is CASSLTAQETQYF. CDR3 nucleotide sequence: TGTGCCAGCTCACTCACAGCTCAAGAGACCCAGTACTTC.

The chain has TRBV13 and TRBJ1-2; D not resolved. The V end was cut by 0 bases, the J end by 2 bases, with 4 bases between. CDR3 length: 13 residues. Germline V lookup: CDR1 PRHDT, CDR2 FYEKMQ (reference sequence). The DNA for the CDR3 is TGTGCCAGCAGCTTAGGCAAGAACTATGGCTACACCTTC. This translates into CASSLGKNYGYTF.

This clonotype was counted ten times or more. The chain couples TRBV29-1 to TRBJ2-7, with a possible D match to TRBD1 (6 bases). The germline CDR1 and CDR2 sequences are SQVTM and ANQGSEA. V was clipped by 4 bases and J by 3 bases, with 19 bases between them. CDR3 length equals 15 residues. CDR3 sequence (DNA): TGCAGCGTTGTTTGGGGACAAGCTGGGGACTACGAGCAGTACTTC. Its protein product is CSVVWGQAGDYEQYF.

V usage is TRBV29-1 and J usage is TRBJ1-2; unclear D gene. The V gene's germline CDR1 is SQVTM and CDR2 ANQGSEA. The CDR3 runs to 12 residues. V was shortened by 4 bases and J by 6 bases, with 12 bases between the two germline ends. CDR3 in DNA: TGCAGCGTTGGGTTCAGATTAGATGGCTACACCTTC. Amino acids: CSVGFRLDGYTF.

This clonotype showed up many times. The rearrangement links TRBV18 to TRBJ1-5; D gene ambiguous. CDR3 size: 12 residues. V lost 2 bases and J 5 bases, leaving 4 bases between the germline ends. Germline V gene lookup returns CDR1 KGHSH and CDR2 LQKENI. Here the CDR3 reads CASSPGYQPQHF. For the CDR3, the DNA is TGTGCCAGCTCACCAGGATATCAGCCCCAGCATTTT.

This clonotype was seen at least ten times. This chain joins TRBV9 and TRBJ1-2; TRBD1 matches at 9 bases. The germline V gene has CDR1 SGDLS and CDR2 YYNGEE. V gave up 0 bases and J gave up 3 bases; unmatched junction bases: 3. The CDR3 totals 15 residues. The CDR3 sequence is CASSVAGTGYYGYTF. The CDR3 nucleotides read TGTGCCAGCAGCGTAGCTGGGACAGGGTACTATGGCTACACCTTC.

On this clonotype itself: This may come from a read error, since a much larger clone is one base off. The CDR3 nucleotides are TGCGCCAGCAGCTCGGGGGGCAATAGCAATCAGCCCCGGCATTTT. Its protein product is CASSSGGNSNQPRHF. The chain recombines TRBV5-1 with TRBJ1-5; possibly TRBD1 for D (6 bases). The CDR3 spans 15 residues. CDR1 and CDR2 from the germline V gene are SGHRS and YFSETQ.